This TCR beta chain was identified during a study of identical twins. General study points: One should note that invariant MAIT and iNKT cells could partly confound zero-insertion analyses.

Via MiXCR, TCRdb re-called the 5' RACE reads, giving one row per CDR3 protein. The table shows hundreds of thousands of distinct CDR3 sequences, with 20% to 25% occurring only once. Trimming removed 1 base at V and 3 bases at J, with 3 bases between. The CDR3 is made up of 11 amino acids. Germline-derived CDR1 and CDR2 are DFQATT and SNEGSKA (reference sequence). Points on this clonotype: The antigen remains unidentified.

This same sample was also taken into another study, of T cells expressing NK-cell markers. Per that study: As a fraction of CD8+ T cells, dominant NKG2C+ clonotypes reached roughly 1.0-7.5% in six donors.

Sequenced sample: CD4+ T cells sorted from blood. This TCR came from a young woman in good health. V usage is TRBV20-1 and J usage is TRBJ1-1, with D hard to call. CDR3 sequence (DNA): TGCAGTGCTAGAGTCTACACTGAAGCTTTCTTT. Translation: CSARVYTEAFF.